The 23 T cell receptor beta chains listed next were all sequenced from one sample in a study of blood T cell repertoires in COVID-19. Measured with immunoSEQ multiplex PCR; TCRdb has only the in-frame clones, and not every one. Here the sample spans a few hundred thousand clones, 75% to 90% being singletons. Source material: peripheral blood. The receptors were sampled from a woman aged 70 to 79 with COVID-19, enrolled during active disease.

The V and J genes are TRBV21-1 and TRBJ2-5; whether TRBD1, the table's D call, matches the DNA was not checked. TRBV21-1 is classified as a pseudogene. The CDR3 is 15 residues long. The chain's CDR3 is CASSIGFDSLLTQYF. In nucleotides, the CDR3 is TGTGCCAGCAGCATTGGGTTCGACAGCCTGCTGACCCAGTACTTC.

The chain is built from TRBV30 and TRBJ2-5; a possible D gene is TRBD2 (5 bases). V dropped 1 base and J dropped 5 bases, with 11 bases sitting between them. The CDR3 contains 13 residues. CDR1 and CDR2 (germline): GTSNPN, SVGIG (reference sequence). The CDR3 nucleotides read TGTGCCTGGAGTGAATATAGAGGGGAGACCCAGTACTTC. Residues: CAWSEYRGETQYF. Drawing the rest from reference TRBV30 and TRBJ2-5, the complete variable domain is SQTIHQWPATLVQPVGSPLSLECTVEGTSNPNLYWYRQAAGRGLQLLFYSVGIGQISSEVPQNLSASRPQDRQFILSSKKLLLSDSGFYLCAWSEYRGETQYFGPGTRLLVL.

The chain couples TRBV18 to TRBJ2-1; D may be TRBD2 (6 bases). V lost 4 bases and J lost 10, with 14 bases in between. The germline V gene encodes CDR1 KGHSH and CDR2 LQKENI. This CDR3 contains 13 residues. CDR3 sequence reads: CASSQVLASEQFF. The CDR3 DNA sequence: TGTGCCAGCTCACAGGTCCTAGCGTCGGAGCAGTTCTTC.

This chain joins TRBV27 and TRBJ2-7; 7 bases line up with TRBD2. V lost 2 bases to trimming and J lost 1 base; unmatched junction nucleotides: 2. The CDR3 runs 14 residues. Germline CDR1 MNHEY, CDR2 SMNVEV (reference sequence). The CDR3 nucleotides read TGTGCCAGCAGTTTAGGAGCGGGGTCCTACGAGCAGTACTTC. This sequence encodes CASSLGAGSYEQYF.

The rearrangement uses TRBV24-1 and TRBJ2-7; 10 bases are a match to TRBD1. This CDR3 has 15 residues. The germline V gene encodes CDR1 KGHDR and CDR2 SFDVKD. V shed 4 bases and J 7 bases; nucleotides not matched to a gene: 9. The CDR3 loop is CATSDGGTGAYEQYF. The CDR3, as DNA: TGTGCCACCAGTGACGGGGGGACAGGGGCATATGAGCAGTACTTC.

The chain combines TRBV4-3 with TRBJ1-1, with 8 bases lining up with TRBD1. Germline CDR1 and CDR2: LGHNA and YSLEER. V gave up 4 bases and J gave up 1 base; unmatched junction bases: 8. The CDR3 consists of 16 residues. This CDR3 reads CASSPQGGLWNTEAFF. Here the CDR3 DNA reads TGCGCCAGCAGCCCACAGGGGGGTTTATGGAACACTGAAGCTTTCTTT.

V gene TRBV5-1 combines with J gene TRBJ1-1; D perhaps matches TRBD1 (6 bases). There are 14 residues in the CDR3. Deletions cut 3 bases from V and 3 bases from J, with 12 bases between. CDR1 and CDR2 from the germline V gene are SGHRS and YFSETQ. The CDR3 DNA follows: TGCGCCAGCAGCTCAACCGGACAGTACACTGAAGCTTTCTTT. Its translation: CASSSTGQYTEAFF.

This chain links TRBV11-2 with TRBJ1-1; TRBD1 matches at 8 bases. Germline CDR1 reads SGHAT; CDR2 reads FQNNGV. The CDR3 loop spans 12 amino acids. Germline trimming cut 5 bases from V and 5 bases from J; bases unmatched to any gene: 1. The CDR3 spells CASSRQGTEAFF. Here the CDR3 DNA reads TGTGCCAGCAGCCGACAGGGGACTGAAGCTTTCTTT.

CDR3 region: CAWSVRTDEAFF. CDR3 sequence (DNA): TGTGCCTGGAGTGTAAGGACAGATGAAGCTTTCTTT. The V and J genes are TRBV30 and TRBJ1-1, with D perhaps TRBD1 (6 bases). The V gene lost 0 bases and the J gene lost 7 bases, with 9 bases spanning the gap. This CDR3 comprises 12 residues. Germline V gives CDR1 GTSNPN, CDR2 SVGIG (reference sequence).

CDR3 nucleotide sequence: TGTGCCAGCAGCTCCTATACAACTAATGAAAAACTGTTTTTT. Translation gives CASSSYTTNEKLFF. The V and J genes are TRBV7-9 and TRBJ1-4; D gene ambiguous. CDR1 is SEHNR and CDR2 is FQNEAQ in the germline V gene (reference sequence). V lost 4 bases and J lost 0, with 6 bases in between. The CDR3 length is 14 residues. Combining the CDR3 with reference TRBV7-9 and TRBJ1-4 gives the whole variable domain DTGVSQNPRHKITKRGQNVTFRCDPISEHNRLYWYRQTLGQGPEFLTYFQNEAQLEKSRLLSDRFSAERPKGSFSTLEIQRTEQGDSAMYLCASSSYTTNEKLFFGSGTQLSVL.

V and J are TRBV24-1 and TRBJ2-7; TRBD1 agrees at 7 bases. From germline, CDR1 is KGHDR and CDR2 SFDVKD. After removal of 3 bases from V and 6 bases from J, the junction contained 1 base not matched to a gene. This CDR3 contains 12 residues. The CDR3 nucleotides are TGTGCCACCAGTGATGACAGGGCCGAGCAGTACTTC. Protein: CATSDDRAEQYF.

The rearrangement uses TRBV4-1 and TRBJ2-3, with 7 bases identical to TRBD2. The CDR3 is 18 residues long. V trimming: 4 bases; J trimming: 2 bases; junction bases outside the gene matches: 15. Germline-derived CDR1 and CDR2 are MGHRA and YSYEKL. This CDR3 is CASSRLLRLAEITDTQYF. As DNA, the CDR3 is TGCGCCAGCAGCCGCCTTCTGCGGCTAGCGGAGATCACAGATACGCAGTATTTT.

This clone was seen a handful of times. V usage is TRBV6-2 or TRBV6-3 and J usage is TRBJ2-7; no firm D call. From germline, CDR1 is MNHEY and CDR2 SVGEGT. With 2 bases removed from V and 1 base from J, the gap between germline ends came to 6 bases. CDR3 size: 13 residues. In DNA form, the CDR3 reads TGTGCCAGCAGTTACATCGGTTCCTACGAGCAGTACTTC. It specifies CASSYIGSYEQYF.

This chain links TRBV9 with TRBJ2-7, with 8 bases fitting TRBD1. Germline loops: CDR1 SGDLS, CDR2 YYNGEE. The J segment lost 6 bases and the V segment lost 2 bases, leaving 4 bases of the junction unmatched. CDR3 length: 13 amino acids. In nucleotides, the CDR3 is TGTGCCAGCAGCGTGGTGACAGGGGCCGAGCAGTACTTC. Its protein product is CASSVVTGAEQYF.

This clone was seen a single time. The chain combines TRBV29-1 with TRBJ1-2; tentatively, D is TRBD1 (5 bases). The germline CDR1 and CDR2 sequences are SQVTM and ANQGSEA. V gave up 3 bases and J gave up 6 bases, with 14 bases separating them. CDR3 length: 13 residues. The CDR3 protein is CSVDNEQGNGYTF. Here the CDR3 DNA reads TGCAGCGTTGATAATGAGCAGGGAAATGGCTACACCTTC.

The chain joins TRBV3-1 (or the pseudogene TRBV3-2) to TRBJ2-2; D might be TRBD2 (5 bases). CDR1 is LGHDT, CDR2 YNNKEL, per germline (reference sequence). The CDR3 has 16 residues. Trimming took off 1 base at V and 2 bases at J, with 11 bases between the two ends. Written as DNA, the CDR3 is TGTGCCAGCAGCCAAGCGCGCGGGTTTAACACCGGGGAGCTGTTTTTT. It codes for CASSQARGFNTGELFF.

This chain uses TRBV4-2 with TRBJ2-3; TRBD1 matches at 7 bases. The germline V gene has CDR1 LGHNA and CDR2 YNFKEQ. The CDR3 runs to 16 residues. V trimming: 1 base; J trimming: 0 bases; junction bases outside the gene matches: 4. As DNA, the CDR3 is TGTGCCAGCAGCCAAGGACAGGGACCTAGCACAGATACGCAGTATTTT. It codes for CASSQGQGPSTDTQYF.

The chain combines TRBV27 with TRBJ2-7; perhaps TRBD1 as D (6 bases). V was pared by 0 bases and J by 3 bases, with 12 bases between. CDR1 is MNHEY, CDR2 SMNVEV, per germline (reference sequence). This CDR3 is built from 15 residues. CDR3 region: CASSLSQGTHYEQYF. CDR3 DNA sequence: TGTGCCAGCAGTTTATCACAGGGTACCCACTACGAGCAGTACTTC.

The V call is TRBV9, the J call TRBJ2-1, with TRBD1 matching over 9 bases. CDR3 length equals 13 residues. V shed 6 bases, J shed 5 bases, and the junction held 3 bases outside the gene matches. CDR1 SGDLS and CDR2 YYNGEE come from the germline V gene. The DNA of the CDR3 is TGTGCCAGCAACGGGGACAGGGACAATGAGCAGTTCTTC. Translating it yields CASNGDRDNEQFF.

The J gene is TRBJ1-2, the V gene TRBV5-1; TRBD1 might be the D (5 bases). Germline assignment: CDR1 SGHRS and CDR2 YFSETQ. V dropped 1 base and J dropped 6 bases, with 13 bases sitting between them. This CDR3 spans 14 amino acids. CDR3 residues: CASSLSGEMDGYTF. CDR3 bases: TGCGCCAGCAGCTTGTCGGGGGAGATGGATGGCTACACCTTC.

The gene calls are TRBV4-2 and TRBJ2-3; 13 nucleotides agree with TRBD2. The V gene's germline CDR1 is LGHNA and CDR2 YNFKEQ. V was clipped by 0 bases and J by 2 bases; unmatched bases: 8. CDR3 length: 19 residues. This CDR3 is CASSQDRLAGGSNTDTQYF. The CDR3 nucleotides read TGTGCCAGCAGCCAAGATCGACTAGCGGGGGGATCCAACACAGATACGCAGTATTTT.

The CDR3 sequence: CASSLAAVYGYTF. CDR3 coding DNA: TGCGCCAGCAGCTTGGCCGCGGTCTATGGCTACACCTTC. This sequence joins TRBV5-1 and TRBJ1-2; D remains unclear. There are 13 residues in the CDR3. V lost 0 bases and J 4 bases, leaving 7 bases between the germline ends. CDR1 and CDR2 (germline): SGHRS, YFSETQ.

This sequence joins TRBV7-2 and TRBJ2-2; the D gene is possibly TRBD1 (6 bases). V was clipped by 3 bases and J by 2 bases, with 22 bases between them. Germline V gene lookup returns CDR1 SGHTA and CDR2 FQGNSA. The CDR3 spans 19 residues. The CDR3 nucleotides read TGTGCCAGCAGCTTCTCACTGGGTGGTGGGGGCCCTAACACCGGGGAGCTGTTTTTT. Protein sequence: CASSFSLGGGGPNTGELFF. Based on the CDR3 plus reference TRBV7-2 and TRBJ2-2, the full variable domain is GAGVSQSPSNKVTEKGKDVELRCDPISGHTALYWYRQSLGQGLEFLIYFQGNSAPDKSGLPSDRFSAERTGGSVSTLTIQRTQQEDSAVYLCASSFSLGGGGPNTGELFFGEGSRLTVL.